Below, 5 T cell receptor beta chains from the same sample are listed, as sequenced in a study of cytotoxic CD8 clonotypes in ibrutinib-treated CLL. Produced via immunoSEQ multiplex PCR; TCRdb's table is partial and in-frame only. The data contain hundreds of thousands of clones, 67% of them singletons. The input for sequencing was PBMCs, taken after 36 months of ibrutinib treatment. Every receptor here comes from a human donor with chronic lymphocytic leukemia.

The chain uses TRBV7-9 and TRBJ2-2, with a weak D call TRBD1 (5 bases). The CDR3 is 13 amino acids. V lost 5 bases to trimming and J lost 5 bases, with 9 bases between them. The germline CDR1 and CDR2 sequences are SEHNR and FQNEAQ (reference sequence). In DNA, the CDR3 is TGTGCCAGCAGCCCGGCAGGGACCGGGGAGCTGTTTTTT. Residues: CASSPAGTGELFF. The variable domain in full, completed from reference TRBV7-9 and TRBJ2-2, reads DTGVSQNPRHKITKRGQNVTFRCDPISEHNRLYWYRQTLGQGPEFLTYFQNEAQLEKSRLLSDRFSAERPKGSFSTLEIQRTEQGDSAMYLCASSPAGTGELFFGEGSRLTVL.

This clone occurred a few times. V and J are TRBV19 and TRBJ1-2; 9 bases agree with TRBD1. This CDR3 contains 15 residues. CDR1 is LNHDA, CDR2 SQIVND, per germline (reference sequence). Trimming at V came to 10 bases and at J to 6 bases, leaving 15 bases not matched to a gene. The CDR3 here is CATDTTGTGRNGYTF. The CDR3 bases are TGTGCCACTGATACGACCGGGACAGGGAGGAATGGCTACACCTTC.

The table lists this clone with a count of one. The chain recombines TRBV19 with TRBJ1-1; D unclear. V gave up 5 bases and J gave up 7 bases, with 14 bases separating them. The CDR3 spans 13 residues. CDR1 LNHDA and CDR2 SQIVND come from the germline V gene (reference sequence). The CDR3 region is CASSVSRAHEAFF. The DNA for the CDR3 is TGTGCCAGTAGTGTTTCCCGGGCCCATGAAGCTTTCTTT.

This clone was seen more than once but under ten times. The chain carries TRBV5-6 and TRBJ2-2; D is unresolved. Trimming removed 0 bases from V and 3 bases from J, with 6 bases in between. This CDR3 is 14 amino acids long. From germline, CDR1 is SGHDT and CDR2 YYEEEE. CDR3 DNA sequence: TGTGCCAGCAGCTTGGTCTGGGACACCGGGGAGCTGTTTTTT. Residues: CASSLVWDTGELFF.

V and J are TRBV7-2 and TRBJ2-3; a possible D gene is TRBD2 (6 bases). The CDR3 runs 14 residues. V was shortened by 5 bases and J by 2 bases, with 11 bases between the two germline ends. CDR1 SGHTA and CDR2 FQGNSA come from the germline V gene. The CDR3: CASSTRDFTDTQYF. In DNA form, the CDR3 reads TGTGCCAGCAGCACTCGGGACTTCACAGATACGCAGTATTTT.